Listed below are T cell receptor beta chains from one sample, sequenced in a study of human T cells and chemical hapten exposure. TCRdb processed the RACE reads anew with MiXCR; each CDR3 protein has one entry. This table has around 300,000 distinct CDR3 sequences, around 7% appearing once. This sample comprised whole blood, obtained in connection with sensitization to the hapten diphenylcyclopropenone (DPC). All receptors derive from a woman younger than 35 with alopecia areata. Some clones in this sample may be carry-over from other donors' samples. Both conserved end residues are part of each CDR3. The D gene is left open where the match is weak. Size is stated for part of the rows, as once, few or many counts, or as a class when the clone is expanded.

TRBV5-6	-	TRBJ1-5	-	TGTGCCAGCAGCTTGGGTCCAGGGGACAATCAGCCCCAGCATTTT	CASSLGPGDNQPQHF
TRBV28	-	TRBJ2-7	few	TGTGCCAGCAACGGGCAGGGGCGGGGGTACGAGCAGTACTTC	CASNGQGRGYEQYF
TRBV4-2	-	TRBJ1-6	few	TGTGCCAGCAGCCAAGACCTGGCCGGGAAGACACCCCTCCACTTT	CASSQDLAGKTPLHF
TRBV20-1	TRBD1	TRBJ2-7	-	TGCAGTGCAGACAGACAGGGGGCAATCTACGAGCAGTACTTC	CSADRQGAIYEQYF
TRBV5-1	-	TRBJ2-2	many	TGCGCCAGCAGCTTGGGTGCAGGGCCCACCGGGGAGCTGTTTTTT	CASSLGAGPTGELFF
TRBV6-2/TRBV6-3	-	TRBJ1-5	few	TGTGCCAGCAGTTACGGGAACAGGGTACAGCCCCAGCATTTT	CASSYGNRVQPQHF
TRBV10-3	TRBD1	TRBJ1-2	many	TGTGCCATCAGTGAGTCGCGGACAGGGGAACAGGGCTACACCTTC	CAISESRTGEQGYTF
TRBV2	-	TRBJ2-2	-	TGTGCCAGCAGTGAACAGACCAACACCGGGGAGCTGTTTTTT	CASSEQTNTGELFF
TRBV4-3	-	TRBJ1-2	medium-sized	TGCGCCAGCAGCCAAGATCGCGACGGACAGTCTAACTATGGCTACACCTTC	CASSQDRDGQSNYGYTF
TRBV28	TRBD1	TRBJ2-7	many	TGTGCCAGCAGTTTTACATTGACAGGGCTGACCTACGAGCAGTACTTC	CASSFTLTGLTYEQYF